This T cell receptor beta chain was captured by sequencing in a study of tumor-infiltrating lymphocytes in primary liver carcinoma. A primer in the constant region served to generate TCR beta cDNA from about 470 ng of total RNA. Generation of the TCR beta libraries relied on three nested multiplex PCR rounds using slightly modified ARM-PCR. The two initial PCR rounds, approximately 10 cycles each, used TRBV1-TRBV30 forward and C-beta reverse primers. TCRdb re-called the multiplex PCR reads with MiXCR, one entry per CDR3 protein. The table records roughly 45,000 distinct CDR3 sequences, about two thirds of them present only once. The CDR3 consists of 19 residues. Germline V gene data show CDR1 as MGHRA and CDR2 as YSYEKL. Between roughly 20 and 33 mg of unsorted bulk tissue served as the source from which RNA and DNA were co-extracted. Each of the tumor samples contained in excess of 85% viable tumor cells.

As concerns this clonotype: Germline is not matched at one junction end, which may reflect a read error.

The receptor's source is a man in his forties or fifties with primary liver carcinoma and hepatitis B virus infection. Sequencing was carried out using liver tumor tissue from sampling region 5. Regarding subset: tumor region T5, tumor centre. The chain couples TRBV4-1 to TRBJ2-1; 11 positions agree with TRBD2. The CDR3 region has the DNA TGCGCCAACAGCCAGGATAGGGGGACTAGCGGTCTTCTATACAATGAGCAGTTCTTC. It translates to CANSQDRGTSGLLYNEQFF.